This T cell receptor (beta chain) was retrieved from a study of blood T cells in healthy people across ages. Then a second PCR, running roughly 7 to 12 cycles, was carried out with a sample-barcoded 5' primer and a J-beta primer mix. From each sample, at least 2.5 million paired-end reads containing CDR3 were obtained. TCRdb analysed the 5' RACE reads with MiXCR anew, one entry per CDR3 protein. The data contain more than 500,000 distinct CDR3 sequences, 27% of them singletons. This clonotype was seen a handful of times. Its matching antigen is unknown. The V segment lost 2 bases and the J segment 5 bases; nucleotides outside the gene matches: 5. The CDR3 covers 15 residues. The germline V gene has CDR1 LNHDA and CDR2 SQIVND (reference sequence). Study findings and constraints: A roughly linear fall in TCR beta diversity per million T cells was seen with increasing age.

The source is a woman between 70 and 85 years old in good health. The chain links TRBV19 to TRBJ2-5, with TRBD1 identical over 10 bases. The specimen was blood. CDR3 in DNA: TGTGCCAGTAGTATAAGGGGACAGGGGAAGGAGACCCAGTACTTC. Translation gives CASSIRGQGKETQYF.